These 30 T cell receptor beta chains came from one sample sequenced in a study of cytomegalovirus exposure and HLA in healthy donors. The PCR employed 60 Vbeta primers together with 13 Jbeta primers. Libraries were prepared by immunoSEQ multiplex PCR; TCRdb keeps only in-frame clonotypes and omits some of them. The data show under 200,000 clones, with roughly 84% seen just once and about 1.6% held by the top ten. The source material was PBMCs. The receptors were sampled from a male donor in good health and CMV-seronegative.

V is TRBV7-2 and J is TRBJ1-2; no reliable D call. Per germline, CDR1 SGHTA and CDR2 FQGNSA. Between the trimmed V and J ends, which lost 1 base and 0 bases, there was a span of 6 bases. The CDR3 spans 14 residues. CDR3 in DNA: TGTGCCAGCAGCTTAGGCAGTACTAACTATGGCTACACCTTC. Residues: CASSLGSTNYGYTF. The full variable domain, in which reference TRBV7-2 and TRBJ1-2 provide the parts outside the CDR3, is GAGVSQSPSNKVTEKGKDVELRCDPISGHTALYWYRQSLGQGLEFLIYFQGNSAPDKSGLPSDRFSAERTGGSVSTLTIQRTQQEDSAVYLCASSLGSTNYGYTFGSGTRLTVV.

This chain links TRBV5-1 with TRBJ2-3; D not certain. Germline assignment: CDR1 SGHRS and CDR2 YFSETQ. With 3 bases removed from V and 1 base from J, the gap between germline ends came to 12 bases. The CDR3 is 15 residues long. In nucleotides, the CDR3 is TGCGCCAGCAGCTCGATTAGTCCTGGCACAGATACGCAGTATTTT. Residues: CASSSISPGTDTQYF. Variable domain in full (rest from reference TRBV5-1 and TRBJ2-3): KAGVTQTPRYLIKTRGQQVTLSCSPISGHRSVSWYQQTPGQGLQFLFEYFSETQRNKGNFPGRFSGRQFSNSRSEMNVSTLELGDSALYLCASSSISPGTDTQYFGPGTRLTVL.

This rearrangement joins TRBV27 to TRBJ2-5; 8 bases line up with TRBD1. The V and J ends lost 6 bases and 2 bases, in that order; junction bases with no gene match: 2. The CDR3 runs to 13 residues. CDR1 is MNHEY, CDR2 SMNVEV, per germline (reference sequence). Written as DNA, the CDR3 is TGTGCCAGCAGCCGGACAGGGCAAGAGACCCAGTACTTC. This gives the protein CASSRTGQETQYF.

The rearrangement joins TRBV19 to TRBJ2-1; 7 positions agree with TRBD2. The V gene end was trimmed by 5 bases and the J gene end by 4 bases; junction bases not matched to a gene: 8. There are 15 residues in the CDR3. Germline CDR1 reads LNHDA; CDR2 reads SQIVND (reference sequence). CDR3 residues: CASSEGGSLYNEQFF. The CDR3, as DNA: TGTGCCAGTAGTGAGGGCGGGAGTCTTTACAATGAGCAGTTCTTC.

The rearrangement joins TRBV12-5 to TRBJ2-1; D unresolved. Germline lookup yields CDR1 LGHNT and CDR2 FRNRAP. Deletions cut 7 bases from V and 5 bases from J, with 12 bases between. The CDR3 is 13 amino acids. In DNA form, the CDR3 reads TGTGCTAGTGCCAGTCTCGTTAACAATGAGCAGTTCTTC. It translates to CASASLVNNEQFF.

A single count supports this clone. This chain links TRBV5-4 with TRBJ1-6, with unresolved D. This CDR3 region has 14 residues. Trimming took 0 bases from V and 7 from J, leaving 8 bases between them. CDR1 SGHNT and CDR2 YYREEE come from the germline V gene (reference sequence). The CDR3 sequence is CASSLATQNSPLHF. In DNA, the CDR3 is TGTGCCAGCAGCTTGGCGACACAGAATTCACCCCTCCACTTT.

V and J are TRBV11-3 and TRBJ2-2; no firm D call. This CDR3 is built from 12 residues. The germline V gene encodes CDR1 SGHNT and CDR2 YENEEA. V lost 8 bases and J lost 6, with 10 bases in between. CDR3 DNA: TGTGCCAGCCAAGGCGGCTCCGGGGAGCTGTTTTTT. As protein: CASQGGSGELFF.

V is TRBV27 and J is TRBJ1-1, with D perhaps matching TRBD1 (6 bases). V lost 5 bases to trimming and J lost 1 base, with 11 bases between them. CDR1 MNHEY and CDR2 SMNVEV come from the germline V gene (reference sequence). CDR3 length: 14 residues. The CDR3 coding sequence is TGTGCCAGCAGTGGATTACAGGGGAACACTGAAGCTTTCTTT. Amino acids: CASSGLQGNTEAFF.

This chain joins TRBV4-2 and TRBJ1-6, with D unresolved. Per the germline V gene, CDR1 is LGHNA and CDR2 is YNFKEQ. The V and J ends lost 1 base and 7 bases respectively, with 11 bases between them. The CDR3 is 15 amino acids. CDR3 sequence: CASSQVTSGNSPLHF. The CDR3 DNA follows: TGTGCCAGCAGCCAAGTGACAAGCGGAAATTCACCCCTCCACTTT.

The chain uses TRBV9 and TRBJ2-1; tentatively, D is TRBD2 (6 bases). Germline assignment: CDR1 SGDLS and CDR2 YYNGEE. Trimming stripped 4 bases from V and 1 base from J, with 18 bases between. The CDR3 runs 17 residues. In DNA form, the CDR3 reads TGTGCCAGCAGCCCCCGATCGGGGGTTTGGTCCTACAATGAGCAGTTCTTC. Encoded protein: CASSPRSGVWSYNEQFF.

The chain has TRBV5-1 and TRBJ1-1, with D perhaps matching TRBD1 (6 bases). The CDR3 runs to 16 residues. Germline V gives CDR1 SGHRS, CDR2 YFSETQ. The V end was cut by 3 bases, the J end by 1 base, with 16 bases between. This CDR3 reads CASSWQTTGPNTEAFF. CDR3 coding DNA: TGCGCCAGCAGCTGGCAGACGACAGGCCCGAACACTGAAGCTTTCTTT.

The CDR3 sequence is CASSDSHGVEQYF. CDR3 DNA sequence: TGTGCCAGCAGTGACTCCCACGGGGTCGAGCAGTACTTC. The chain is built from TRBV6-4 and TRBJ2-7; TRBD2 might be the D (5 bases). Germline V gene lookup returns CDR1 MRHNA and CDR2 SNTAGT. The ends were cut back, 0 bases at V and 6 bases at J, with 9 bases in the middle. This CDR3 comprises 13 residues.

This chain joins TRBV6-5 and TRBJ2-7, with a tentative D call TRBD2 (5 bases). CDR3 length equals 12 residues. The V end lost 7 bases, the J end lost 11 bases, and 18 bases lay between the germline ends. Germline-derived CDR1 and CDR2 are MNHEY and SVGAGI. CDR3 sequence: CASKSGGGSEYF. As DNA, the CDR3 is TGTGCCAGCAAATCAGGAGGCGGGTCGGAGTACTTC.

This chain links TRBV27 with TRBJ2-7; 8 bases agree with TRBD1. This CDR3 contains 12 residues. From germline, CDR1 is MNHEY and CDR2 SMNVEV (reference sequence). The V gene end was trimmed by 5 bases and the J gene end by 3 bases; junction bases not matched to a gene: 0. CDR3 loop: CASSGQGYEQYF. The CDR3 DNA reads TGTGCCAGCAGTGGACAGGGCTACGAGCAGTACTTC.

The gene calls are TRBV2 and TRBJ2-7, with 7 nucleotides matching TRBD2. CDR1 is SNHLY and CDR2 is FYNNEI in the germline V gene. This CDR3 has 17 amino acids. Losses at the gene ends were 6 bases for V and 1 base for J; bases not matched to a gene: 15. Here the CDR3 DNA reads TGTGCCAGCAGGACTACTCATGGCGGGAGAACATCCTACGAGCAGTACTTC. It encodes CASRTTHGGRTSYEQYF.

The chain carries TRBV21-1 and TRBJ1-1. TRBV21-1 is labeled a pseudogene. The CDR3 extends over 15 amino acids. CDR3 amino acids: CASEIKPGNGTEAFF. In nucleotides, the CDR3 is TGTGCCAGCGAAATTAAACCGGGAAACGGGACTGAAGCTTTCTTT.

This clone came up once. The V and J genes are TRBV21-1 and TRBJ2-1; TRBD1, the table's D call, lacks a check against the DNA. TRBV21-1 is assigned pseudogene status. CDR3 length: 14 amino acids. CDR3 in amino acids: CASSKANGRQGSVF. CDR3 nucleotides: TGTGCCAGCAGCAAAGCAAACGGCCGACAGGGCTCGGTCTTC.

This clone was seen once. This chain joins TRBV6-5 and TRBJ1-3; the match to TRBD1 covers 7 bases. The germline V gene has CDR1 MNHEY and CDR2 SVGAGI. The ends lost 5 bases at V and 8 bases at J; junction bases unmatched: 9. This CDR3 spans 14 amino acids. The CDR3 loop reads CASSLGQATDTIYF. DNA for the CDR3: TGTGCCAGCAGTCTTGGACAGGCGACAGACACCATATATTTT.

The chain is built from TRBV28 and TRBJ2-7, with TRBD2 as a possible D gene (6 bases). This CDR3 spans 13 amino acids. Per the germline V gene, CDR1 is MDHEN and CDR2 is SYDVKM. Deletions cut 5 bases from V and 7 bases from J, with 15 bases between. The CDR3 protein is CASSPFGGREQYF. The CDR3 DNA follows: TGTGCCAGCAGTCCCTTTGGGGGGAGGGAGCAGTACTTC.

The J gene is TRBJ2-3, the V gene TRBV4-2; 8 bases are shared with TRBD2. The germline V gene has CDR1 LGHNA and CDR2 YNFKEQ. The V segment lost 5 bases and the J segment 4 bases; nucleotides outside the gene matches: 8. The CDR3 covers 15 residues. CDR3 sequence: CASSIPGRAADTQYF. The CDR3 nucleotides read TGTGCCAGCAGCATTCCCGGGAGGGCCGCAGATACGCAGTATTTT.

The J gene is TRBJ2-1, the V gene TRBV7-9; a possible D gene is TRBD1 (6 bases). The ends were cut back, 2 bases at V and 7 bases at J, with 12 bases in the middle. Germline CDR1 SEHNR, CDR2 FQNEAQ (reference sequence). CDR3 length: 14 residues. CDR3 coding DNA: TGTGCCAGCAGCTTAACACAGGGATCAAATGAGCAGTTCTTC. Its protein product is CASSLTQGSNEQFF.

This clone is a singleton in its sample. The V and J genes are TRBV5-1 and TRBJ1-2; 9 bases fit TRBD1. Per the germline V gene, CDR1 is SGHRS and CDR2 is YFSETQ. CDR3 length: 14 amino acids. Trimming at V came to 4 bases and at J to 1 base, leaving 2 bases not matched to a gene. Written as DNA, the CDR3 is TGCGCCAGCAGCGCGGACAGGGGTAACTATGGCTACACCTTC. It translates to CASSADRGNYGYTF.

About this clone itself: The same CDR3 also results from other DNA sequences found in this sample. The rearrangement links TRBV5-1 to TRBJ2-5; TRBD2 agrees at 13 bases. CDR1 and CDR2 from the germline V gene are SGHRS and YFSETQ. Losses at the gene ends were 0 bases for V and 4 bases for J; bases not matched to a gene: 3. The CDR3 runs to 16 residues. CDR3 nucleotides: TGCGCCAGCAGCTTGGGACTAGCGGGGGGTGGAGAGACCCAGTACTTC. As protein: CASSLGLAGGGETQYF. The entire variable domain, with the rest obtained from reference TRBV5-1 and TRBJ2-5, is as follows: KAGVTQTPRYLIKTRGQQVTLSCSPISGHRSVSWYQQTPGQGLQFLFEYFSETQRNKGNFPGRFSGRQFSNSRSEMNVSTLELGDSALYLCASSLGLAGGGETQYFGPGTRLLVL.

This chain links TRBV25-1 with TRBJ2-5; no clear D. V dropped 6 bases and J dropped 5 bases, with 16 bases sitting between them. This CDR3 is 14 amino acids long. Looked up from germline, CDR1 is MGHDK and CDR2 is SYGVNS. The chain's CDR3 is CASSNTDIFETQYF. The CDR3 coding sequence is TGTGCCAGCAGCAACACTGACATTTTCGAGACCCAGTACTTC.

The chain uses TRBV5-1 and TRBJ1-2, with D uncertain. Germline assignment: CDR1 SGHRS and CDR2 YFSETQ. The CDR3 has 12 amino acids. The V end lost 4 bases, the J end lost 2 bases, and 6 bases lay between the germline ends. CDR3 residues: CASSPGNYGYTF. The CDR3 nucleotides are TGCGCCAGCAGCCCGGGGAACTATGGCTACACCTTC.

This chain links TRBV19 with TRBJ2-6; TRBD1 agrees at 9 bases. The CDR3 is made up of 16 amino acids. The J segment lost 9 bases and the V segment lost 9 bases, leaving 15 bases of the junction unmatched. From germline, CDR1 is LNHDA and CDR2 SQIVND (reference sequence). The CDR3 reads CASQRARTGALNVLTF. As DNA, the CDR3 is TGTGCCAGCCAACGAGCCCGGACAGGGGCTCTCAACGTCCTGACTTTC.

The rearrangement links TRBV19 to TRBJ2-1, with unresolved D. This CDR3 is 11 amino acids long. Deletions cut 5 bases from V and 6 bases from J, with 5 bases between. Germline V gene data show CDR1 as LNHDA and CDR2 as SQIVND (reference sequence). CDR3 region: CASSVCNEQFF. The CDR3 coding sequence is TGTGCCAGTAGTGTATGCAATGAGCAGTTCTTC.

The J gene is TRBJ2-3, the V gene TRBV21-1; no check of the table's D call, TRBD2, against the DNA was made. TRBV21-1 is an annotated pseudogene. This CDR3 spans 16 amino acids. As DNA, the CDR3 is TGTGCCAGCAGCACCGGGACTAGCGGTAGCACAGATACGCAGTATTTT. Encoded protein: CASSTGTSGSTDTQYF.

Written as DNA, the CDR3 is TGTGCCTGGGAGCTCGGGGCCTACGAGCAGTACTTC. Translation gives CAWELGAYEQYF. The chain carries TRBV30 and TRBJ2-7; perhaps TRBD2 as D (5 bases). CDR1 GTSNPN and CDR2 SVGIG come from the germline V gene (reference sequence). The CDR3 extends over 12 amino acids. V lost 5 bases and J 2 bases, leaving 10 bases between the germline ends.

The chain uses TRBV9 and TRBJ2-3; D unclear. The CDR3 contains 13 residues. Trimming stripped 0 bases from V and 2 bases from J, with 4 bases between. Looked up from germline, CDR1 is SGDLS and CDR2 is YYNGEE. DNA for the CDR3: TGTGCCAGCAGCGTAGAAGCCACAGATACGCAGTATTTT. It yields the protein CASSVEATDTQYF.